The 17 T cell receptor beta chains below all came from one sample that was sequenced in a study of blood T cell repertoires in COVID-19. Measured with immunoSEQ multiplex PCR; TCRdb has only the in-frame clones, and not every one. In the table there are 250,000 to 300,000 clones, 87% of which are singletons. Sequenced input: peripheral blood. These receptors originate from a woman in her fifties or sixties who had recovered from COVID-19.

The genes are TRBV6-5 and TRBJ2-7, with a possible D match to TRBD2 (5 bases). The V gene's germline CDR1 is MNHEY and CDR2 SVGAGI. This CDR3 spans 15 amino acids. Trimming removed 6 bases from V and 5 bases from J, with 20 bases in between. In nucleotides, the CDR3 is TGTGCCAGCAGACGCAATGCCGGGGTTGAGAACGAGCAGTACTTC. The encoded protein is CASRRNAGVENEQYF.

The rearrangement joins TRBV29-1 to TRBJ2-7, with 15 bases that match TRBD2. This CDR3 contains 15 residues. Germline V lookup: CDR1 SQVTM, CDR2 ANQGSEA. Trimming removed 5 bases from V and 3 bases from J; junction bases left unmatched: 5. Here the CDR3 reads CSVRTGLAGGYEQYF. CDR3 coding DNA: TGCAGCGTTCGAACGGGACTAGCGGGAGGCTACGAGCAGTACTTC.

This chain connects TRBV6-5 to TRBJ1-1, with TRBD1 identical over 9 bases. V gave up 2 bases and J gave up 1 base; unmatched junction bases: 5. The CDR3 is 16 amino acids. Germline V lookup: CDR1 MNHEY, CDR2 SVGAGI. This CDR3 is CASSYTGGPGNTEAFF. The DNA for the CDR3 is TGTGCCAGCAGTTACACAGGGGGCCCCGGGAACACTGAAGCTTTCTTT.

The CDR3 region has the DNA TGTGCCAGCAGCGCCGCAGGGCGTCAAGAGACCCAGTACTTC. Translated: CASSAAGRQETQYF. The J gene is TRBJ2-5, the V gene TRBV5-6; maybe TRBD1 (5 bases). Germline V gives CDR1 SGHDT, CDR2 YYEEEE. Deletions cut 4 bases from V and 2 bases from J, with 12 bases between. This CDR3 contains 14 residues.

CDR3: CASSIGTGLGIDTQYF. The CDR3 DNA reads as TGTGCCAGTAGTATAGGGACGGGACTTGGTATAGATACGCAGTATTTT. This chain uses TRBV19 with TRBJ2-3, with D tentatively TRBD2 (6 bases). This CDR3 comprises 16 residues. Germline V gene data show CDR1 as LNHDA and CDR2 as SQIVND (reference sequence). Trimming removed 1 base at V and 5 bases at J, with 16 bases between.

This clone showed up just once. J is TRBJ1-2 and V is TRBV15; D is undetermined. CDR3 length: 15 residues. Looked up from germline, CDR1 is LNHNV and CDR2 is YYDKDF (reference sequence). Trimming pared 1 base from V and 6 bases from J, leaving 15 bases between. The CDR3 DNA sequence: TGTGCCACCAGCAGAGTGCGGGAACGCGCGAATGGCTACACCTTC. It encodes CATSRVRERANGYTF.

The chain couples TRBV30 to TRBJ1-2, with D unresolved. V was pared by 6 bases and J by 4 bases, with 9 bases between. This CDR3 is built from 11 residues. Germline V CDR1 and CDR2: GTSNPN, SVGIG (reference sequence). Here the CDR3 reads CACQQSYGYTF. The CDR3 nucleotides are TGTGCCTGCCAACAGAGCTATGGCTACACCTTC.

The chain carries TRBV5-5 and TRBJ1-4; TRBD1 aligns across 8 bases. V lost 2 bases to trimming and J lost 5 bases; unmatched junction nucleotides: 2. Germline loops: CDR1 SGHKS, CDR2 YYEKEE (reference sequence). CDR3 length: 14 amino acids. CDR3 residues: CASSFSGGNEKLFF. The CDR3 DNA sequence: TGTGCCAGCAGCTTTTCAGGGGGCAATGAAAAACTGTTTTTT.

This clone was observed once. This sequence joins TRBV27 and TRBJ2-3, with 8 bases aligning to TRBD1. This CDR3 is 15 amino acids long. The V gene's germline CDR1 is MNHEY and CDR2 SMNVEV (reference sequence). The junction had 9 bases not matched to a gene; V was cut back by 5 bases and J by 5 bases. CDR3: CASSAYRGIRDTQYF. The CDR3 nucleotides read TGTGCCAGCAGTGCCTACAGGGGGATCAGAGATACGCAGTATTTT.

The chain recombines TRBV9 with TRBJ2-1, with 11 positions matching TRBD1. After removal of 2 bases from V and 1 base from J, the junction contained 5 bases not matched to a gene. CDR3 length equals 17 residues. Germline V gene data show CDR1 as SGDLS and CDR2 as YYNGEE. CDR3 sequence reads: CASSVTGTGGSYNEQFF. The CDR3, as DNA: TGTGCCAGCAGCGTGACCGGGACAGGGGGATCCTACAATGAGCAGTTCTTC.

This chain uses TRBV6-6 with TRBJ1-4, with 9 bases identical to TRBD1. CDR1 MNHNY and CDR2 SVGAGI come from the germline V gene (reference sequence). With V trimmed by 0 bases and J by 10 bases, 6 bases remained unmatched. The CDR3 extends over 15 amino acids. Written as DNA, the CDR3 is TGTGCCAGCAGTTACTCGGACAGGGGCGGCGGAAAACTGTTTTTT. This translates into CASSYSDRGGGKLFF.

The chain has TRBV6-5 and TRBJ1-3, with a tentative D call TRBD1 (6 bases). Trimming took off 6 bases at V and 0 bases at J, with 12 bases between the two ends. CDR1 is MNHEY and CDR2 is SVGAGI in the germline V gene. The CDR3 runs 15 residues. CDR3 nucleotide sequence: TGTGCCAGCAGCCCCGACAGGCACTCTGGAAACACCATATATTTT. Amino acid sequence: CASSPDRHSGNTIYF.

This rearrangement joins TRBV4-3 to TRBJ2-7; D possibly corresponds to TRBD1 (5 bases). The CDR3 is 13 residues long. Between the trimmed V and J ends, which lost 1 base and 6 bases, there was a span of 10 bases. Germline-derived CDR1 and CDR2 are LGHNA and YSLEER. As DNA, the CDR3 is TGCGCCAGCAGCCAAGCCCTGCAGGGCGAGCAGTACTTC. Residues: CASSQALQGEQYF.

This clone is a singleton in its sample. The V call is TRBV7-3, the J call TRBJ2-1, with 9 bases identical to TRBD1. The CDR3 has 16 residues. Germline lookup yields CDR1 SGHTA and CDR2 FQGTGA. Losses at the gene ends were 4 bases for V and 2 bases for J; bases not matched to a gene: 6. CDR3 sequence: CASSSGTGFPYNEQFF. As DNA, the CDR3 is TGTGCCAGCAGCTCCGGGACAGGGTTCCCCTACAATGAGCAGTTCTTC.

In this sample, this clone turned up a few times. The V call is TRBV27, the J call TRBJ1-1; D perhaps matches TRBD1 (6 bases). There are 15 residues in the CDR3. The V gene's germline CDR1 is MNHEY and CDR2 SMNVEV (reference sequence). Deletions cut 8 bases from V and 1 base from J, with 17 bases between. The CDR3 loop reads CASRYGQGPNTEAFF. CDR3 sequence (DNA): TGTGCCAGCCGTTACGGGCAGGGGCCGAACACTGAAGCTTTCTTT.

The chain joins TRBV11-1 to TRBJ2-7, with 10 bases lining up with TRBD1. CDR3 length: 14 residues. Trimming at V came to 7 bases and at J to 4 bases, leaving 7 bases not matched to a gene. Germline V CDR1 and CDR2: SGHAT, FQDESV (reference sequence). The CDR3 sequence: CASTRDRGVYEQYF. CDR3 coding DNA: TGTGCCAGCACCCGGGACAGGGGTGTTTACGAGCAGTACTTC.

The V gene is TRBV5-5, the J gene TRBJ1-2; possible D gene TRBD1, 6 bases. The length of the CDR3 is 15 residues. The germline V gene encodes CDR1 SGHKS and CDR2 YYEKEE (reference sequence). V was shortened by 4 bases and J by 2 bases, with 15 bases between the two germline ends. The CDR3 nucleotides are TGTGCCAGCAGCAAAATTCGGGACATGAACTATGGCTACACCTTC. It encodes CASSKIRDMNYGYTF.